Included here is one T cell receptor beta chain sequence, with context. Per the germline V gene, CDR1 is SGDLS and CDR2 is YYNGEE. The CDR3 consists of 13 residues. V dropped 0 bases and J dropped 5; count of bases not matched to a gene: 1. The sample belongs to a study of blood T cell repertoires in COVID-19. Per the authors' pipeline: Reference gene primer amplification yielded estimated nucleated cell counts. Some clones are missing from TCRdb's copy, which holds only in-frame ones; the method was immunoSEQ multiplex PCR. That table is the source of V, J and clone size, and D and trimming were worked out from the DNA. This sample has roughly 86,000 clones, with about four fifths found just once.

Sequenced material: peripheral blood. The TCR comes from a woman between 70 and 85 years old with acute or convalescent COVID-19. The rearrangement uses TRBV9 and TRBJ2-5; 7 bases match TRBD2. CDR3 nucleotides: TGTGCCAGCAGCGTAGTGGGAGGGGAGACCCAGTACTTC. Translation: CASSVVGGETQYF.